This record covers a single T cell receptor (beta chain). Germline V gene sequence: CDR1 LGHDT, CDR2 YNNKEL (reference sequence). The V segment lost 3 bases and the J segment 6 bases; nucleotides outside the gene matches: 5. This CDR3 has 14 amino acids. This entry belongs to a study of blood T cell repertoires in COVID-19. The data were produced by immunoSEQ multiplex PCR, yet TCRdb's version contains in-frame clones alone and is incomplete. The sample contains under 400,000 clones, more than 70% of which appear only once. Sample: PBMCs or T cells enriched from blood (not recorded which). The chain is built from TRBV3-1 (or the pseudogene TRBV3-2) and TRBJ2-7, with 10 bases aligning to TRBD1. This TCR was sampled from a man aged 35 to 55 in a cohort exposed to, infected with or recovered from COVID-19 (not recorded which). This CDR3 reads CASSHGDRGREQYF. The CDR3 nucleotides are TGTGCCAGCAGCCACGGGGACAGGGGTCGCGAGCAGTACTTC.